The rows below give T cell receptor beta chains drawn from one sample of a study of T cells after somatic rescue of genetic block. TCRdb's table, derived via immunoSEQ multiplex PCR, lists solely in-frame clones and lacks some. The profile covers roughly 55,000 clones, with about 96% appearing a single time and around 0.083% taken by the ten largest. The sample comprised peripheral blood mononuclear cells (PBMCs). The receptor set was obtained from a child younger than two. CDR3s include the opening cysteine and the closing phenylalanine or tryptophan. Fields, in order: J gene, V gene, clone size, D gene, CDR3 DNA, CDR3 protein. The D gene is left open where the match is weak. Size is omitted from some rows. Given values are once, few, many or a class for expanded clones.

TRBJ2-3 TRBV28 . . TGTGCCAGCAGTCCCACCGGGACTGCTTTAAGGGATACGCAGTATTTT CASSPTGTALRDTQYF
TRBJ1-1 TRBV7-2 . TRBD1 TGTGCCAGCAGCTGGGACAGGGAAGGTGAAGCTTTCTTT CASSWDREGEAFF
TRBJ2-7 TRBV28 . TRBD1 TGTGCCAGCAGTTTAGAGAGGGGGCGCTCCTACGAGCAGTACTTC CASSLERGRSYEQYF
TRBJ1-5 TRBV9 . . TGTGCCAGCAGATTAGACAAGGCGGCGAGGAGCAATCAGCCCCAGCATTTT CASRLDKAARSNQPQHF
TRBJ2-7 TRBV7-2 . . TGTGCCAGCAGCCCCGGGACTTTAGTCTACGAGCAGTACTTC CASSPGTLVYEQYF
TRBJ2-3 TRBV15 . . TGTGCCACCAGCAAGGGGACAGATACGCAGTATTTT CATSKGTDTQYF
TRBJ2-7 TRBV18 . TRBD2 TGTGCCAGCTCACGGACTAGCGGCTCCTACGAGCAGTACTTC CASSRTSGSYEQYF
TRBJ2-2 TRBV27 . TRBD1 TGTGCCAGCCGAAAAACGGGACAGACCTACACCGGGGAGCTGTTTTTT CASRKTGQTYTGELFF
TRBJ2-7 TRBV28 . . TGTGCCAGCAGCAAAAAAAGGGAAGGGGCATCCTACGAGCAGTACTTC CASSKKREGASYEQYF
TRBJ2-1 TRBV6-1 . TRBD2 TGTGCCAGCAGTGAATTACGCGGGAGGGCCCGGCAGTTCTTC CASSELRGRARQFF
TRBJ2-7 TRBV5-1 . . TGCGCCAGCAGGATCGGGCCAGGGGTTAACTACGAGCAGTACTTC CASRIGPGVNYEQYF
TRBJ2-2 TRBV9 few . TGTGCCAGCAGCGTAGTAACTTCCGCCGGGGAGCTGTTTTTT CASSVVTSAGELFF
TRBJ2-7 TRBV5-1 . TRBD2 TGCGCCAGCAGCTTCGCGGGAGGCACCTACGAGCAGTACTTC CASSFAGGTYEQYF
TRBJ2-3 TRBV11-1 . . TGTGCCAGCAGACGGGGAGTAAGCACAGATACGCAGTATTTT CASRRGVSTDTQYF
TRBJ2-1 TRBV7-2 once TRBD2 TGTGCCAGCAGCTTAGTGGCGCGGGGGTCCTACAATGAGCAGTTCTTC CASSLVARGSYNEQFF
TRBJ1-2 TRBV19 . TRBD1 TGTGCCAGTAGTATATTCGGGACAGGGCGCGGCTACACCTTC CASSIFGTGRGYTF
TRBJ1-2 TRBV27 . TRBD1 TGTGCCAGCACAGGGGGCGGCTATGGCTACACCTTC CASTGGGYGYTF
TRBJ2-6 TRBV6-6 . . TGTGCCAGCAGTTACAGGGCTGGGGCCAACGTCCTGACTTTC CASSYRAGANVLTF
TRBJ1-1 TRBV7-9 once TRBD1 TGTGCCAGCAGCTCCGGGACAGGGGAAGCTTTCTTT CASSSGTGEAFF
TRBJ2-5 TRBV4-1 . . TGCGCCAGCAGCCAAGATCATGGGGGGTACCAAGAGACCCAGTACTTC CASSQDHGGYQETQYF
TRBJ1-5 TRBV4-1 . TRBD1 TGCGCCAGCAGCCGAGACAGGGGGCATAGCAATCAGCCCCAGCATTTT CASSRDRGHSNQPQHF
TRBJ1-2 TRBV9 . . TGTGCCAGCAGCGTAGTTGGTCTCCTCCTAGGGGGCTACACCTTC CASSVVGLLLGGYTF
TRBJ2-7 TRBV6-5 . . TGTGCCAGCAGTTACGCGACAGGATCTTACGAGCAGTACTTC CASSYATGSYEQYF
TRBJ2-1 TRBV11-3 . . TGTGCCAGCAGCTTAGATCGGACCTACAATGAGCAGTTCTTC CASSLDRTYNEQFF
TRBJ2-1 TRBV6-6 once TRBD1 TGTGCCAGCAGTCATACCGGGACAGGCCCCTACAATGAGCAGTTCTTC CASSHTGTGPYNEQFF